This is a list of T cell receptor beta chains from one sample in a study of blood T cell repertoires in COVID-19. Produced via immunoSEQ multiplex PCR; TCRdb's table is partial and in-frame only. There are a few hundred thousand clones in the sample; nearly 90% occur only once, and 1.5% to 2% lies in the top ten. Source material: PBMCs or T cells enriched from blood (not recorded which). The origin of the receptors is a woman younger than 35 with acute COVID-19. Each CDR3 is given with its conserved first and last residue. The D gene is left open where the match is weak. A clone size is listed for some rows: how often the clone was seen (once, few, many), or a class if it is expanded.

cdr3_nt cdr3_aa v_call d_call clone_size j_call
TGTGCCAGTAGAAGGGGACAGCCCACTTCGAGCACTGAAGCTTTCTTT CASRRGQPTSSTEAFF TRBV19 TRBD1 . TRBJ1-1
TGTGCCAGCATCCCTAGGGCTAGCGGATACAATGAGCAGTTCTTC CASIPRASGYNEQFF TRBV27 TRBD2 . TRBJ2-1
TGTGCCAGCAGCTTAGCTCAAGCCGGCTCTGGAAACACCATATATTTT CASSLAQAGSGNTIYF TRBV7-6 . . TRBJ1-3
TGTGCCAGCAGCCGGATCGGCGGACTAGCGGGGTGGGGAGGGCAGTTCTTC CASSRIGGLAGWGGQFF TRBV14 TRBD2 once TRBJ2-1
TGTGCCAGCAGCGTTGAGGTTTATTCACCCCTCCACTTT CASSVEVYSPLHF TRBV11-2 . once TRBJ1-6
TGTGCCAGCAGCAAATATGGGACTAGCGGAAGCAATGAGCAGTTCTTC CASSKYGTSGSNEQFF TRBV7-3 TRBD2 . TRBJ2-1
TGTGCCAGCAGCCAAGAAAGGGGTCAGCCCCAGCATTTT CASSQERGQPQHF TRBV3-1/TRBV3-2 . . TRBJ1-5
TGTGCCACCAGCAAACGACAGGGGGGTGAAAAACTGTTTTTT CATSKRQGGEKLFF TRBV15 TRBD1 . TRBJ1-4
TGTGCCAGCAGCTTATTTTTGGGACAGGGGTACGAGCAGTACTTC CASSLFLGQGYEQYF TRBV7-8 TRBD1 . TRBJ2-7
TGTGCCAGCAGTTCGGACCGGGACACGAAAAACCCTTATAGCAATCAGCCCCAGCATTTT CASSSDRDTKNPYSNQPQHF TRBV27 . . TRBJ1-5
TGTGCCAGCAGCGTTTCTAGCGGAGGAGTCGCCTACGAGCAGTACTTC CASSVSSGGVAYEQYF TRBV7-2 TRBD2 . TRBJ2-7
TGTGCCAGCAGTTATGGGACAAGTACAAATGAAGCTTTCTTT CASSYGTSTNEAFF TRBV27 . . TRBJ1-1
TGCAGCGTTGAAGGACTAGCGGGAGAAAAGGCAGATACGCAGTATTTT CSVEGLAGEKADTQYF TRBV29-1 TRBD2 . TRBJ2-3
TGCGCCAGCAGCTTGGCCAGCGGGAGTAGGTCAGATACGCAGTATTTT CASSLASGSRSDTQYF TRBV5-1 TRBD2 . TRBJ2-3
TGTGCCAGCAGCTTAGAGCGGGCAGGGCTTGGAATTAACTATGGCTACACCTTC CASSLERAGLGINYGYTF TRBV7-9 . . TRBJ1-2
TGTGCCAGCAGTTTCGAAGGGAGCTCCTACAATGAGCAGTTCTTC CASSFEGSSYNEQFF TRBV28 . . TRBJ2-1
TGTGCCAGCAGCTTGTGGCATAGCGGGAGTCGGGATGAGCAGTTCTTC CASSLWHSGSRDEQFF TRBV5-5 TRBD2 . TRBJ2-1
TGTGCCAGCACCGACCCCAGAGGCCGTATAGCCTATGGCTACACCTTC CASTDPRGRIAYGYTF TRBV28 . . TRBJ1-2
TGTGCCAGCAGCGGATGGACTAGCGGGAGCGATACGCAGTATTTT CASSGWTSGSDTQYF TRBV9 TRBD2 . TRBJ2-3
TGTGCCAGCAGTTACTCTCGTCGCCCCGGGACAGTTGACTCCTACGAGCAGTACTTC CASSYSRRPGTVDSYEQYF TRBV6-2/TRBV6-3 TRBD1 . TRBJ2-7
TGTGCCAGCAGCATCGTTACGGGCACAGATACGCAGTATTTT CASSIVTGTDTQYF TRBV5-8 . once TRBJ2-3
TGTGCCAGCAGCGTATCCTTAGGAGCCTCCGGAAACACCATATATTTT CASSVSLGASGNTIYF TRBV9 . . TRBJ1-3